A selection of T cell receptor beta chains follows, all from one sample in a study of cytomegalovirus exposure and HLA in healthy donors. Assay used: immunoSEQ multiplex PCR; TCRdb lists only in-frame clones, some missing. The profile covers under 200,000 clones, with roughly 80% appearing a single time and about 0.5% taken by the ten largest. Sample: PBMCs. All receptors come from a woman between 50 and 59 years old in good health and CMV-seronegative. Both conserved end residues are part of each CDR3. The D gene is left open where the match is weak. Some rows have no size entry. The others give once, few or many, or a class for an expanded clone.

j_call: TRBJ1-1
d_call: -
clone_size: -
v_call: TRBV6-5
cdr3_nt: TGTGCCAGCAGTTACTCGATCGCGGCCAGGAACACTGAAGCTTTCTTT
cdr3_aa: CASSYSIAARNTEAFF

j_call: TRBJ2-7
d_call: TRBD1
clone_size: -
v_call: TRBV5-4
cdr3_nt: TGTGCCAGCAGCTTCCAGGACAGGCCGCACGAGCAGTACTTC
cdr3_aa: CASSFQDRPHEQYF

j_call: TRBJ1-5
d_call: TRBD1
clone_size: few
v_call: TRBV6-5
cdr3_nt: TGTGCCACCAGGGGGAGCCGGAGCAATCAGCCCCAGCATTTT
cdr3_aa: CATRGSRSNQPQHF

j_call: TRBJ2-2
d_call: TRBD2
clone_size: -
v_call: TRBV5-1
cdr3_nt: TGCGCCAGCAGCTTACAGCGGGAGGCCGGGGAGCTGTTTTTT
cdr3_aa: CASSLQREAGELFF

j_call: TRBJ1-3
d_call: TRBD1
clone_size: once
v_call: TRBV7-3
cdr3_nt: TGTGCCAGCAGCATAGGGGGCGGTGGAAACACCATATATTTT
cdr3_aa: CASSIGGGGNTIYF

j_call: TRBJ2-7
d_call: TRBD2
clone_size: -
v_call: TRBV7-2
cdr3_nt: TGTGCCAGCAGCTCTAGCGGGACCAGCTACGAGCAGTACTTC
cdr3_aa: CASSSSGTSYEQYF

j_call: TRBJ2-7
d_call: -
clone_size: -
v_call: TRBV6-5
cdr3_nt: TGTGCCACCACCAGGGACACCAACTACGAGCAGTACTTC
cdr3_aa: CATTRDTNYEQYF

j_call: TRBJ1-2
d_call: -
clone_size: few
v_call: TRBV5-1
cdr3_nt: TGCGCCAGCAGCCCGGGGGGCGCAGGCTATGGCTACACCTTC
cdr3_aa: CASSPGGAGYGYTF

j_call: TRBJ1-5
d_call: TRBD1
clone_size: few
v_call: TRBV5-1
cdr3_nt: TGCGCCAGCAGCACCGCAGGGGGCGCGGGGCAGCCCCAGCATTTT
cdr3_aa: CASSTAGGAGQPQHF

j_call: TRBJ2-7
d_call: TRBD1
clone_size: few
v_call: TRBV30
cdr3_nt: TGTGCCTGGAGTAGCCGGGACAGCCTCTACGAGCAGTACTTC
cdr3_aa: CAWSSRDSLYEQYF

j_call: TRBJ2-1
d_call: -
clone_size: -
v_call: TRBV4-3
cdr3_nt: TGCGCCAGCAGCCAACCCCGGGGTGACTCCTACAATGAGCAGTTCTTC
cdr3_aa: CASSQPRGDSYNEQFF

j_call: TRBJ2-1
d_call: -
clone_size: -
v_call: TRBV7-9
cdr3_nt: TGTGCCAGCAGCTTTACGGAGGGCGATGAACAGTTCTTC
cdr3_aa: CASSFTEGDEQFF

j_call: TRBJ2-7
d_call: -
clone_size: -
v_call: TRBV18
cdr3_nt: TGTGCCAGCTCACCACCCGACAGGTACTACGAGCAGTACTTC
cdr3_aa: CASSPPDRYYEQYF

j_call: TRBJ2-5
d_call: -
clone_size: -
v_call: TRBV6-1
cdr3_nt: TGTGCCAGCAGTCCTAACCTAGGGGGTGGGGAGACCCAGTACTTC
cdr3_aa: CASSPNLGGGETQYF

j_call: TRBJ2-1
d_call: -
clone_size: -
v_call: TRBV28
cdr3_nt: TGTGCCAGCAGTTTAGCCCAGGTAGACGGGGGTGAGCAGTTCTTC
cdr3_aa: CASSLAQVDGGEQFF

j_call: TRBJ2-7
d_call: -
clone_size: -
v_call: TRBV5-1
cdr3_nt: TGCGCCAGCAGCTTCCGGGGCGAGCAGTACTTC
cdr3_aa: CASSFRGEQYF

j_call: TRBJ2-1
d_call: -
clone_size: -
v_call: TRBV18
cdr3_nt: TGTGCCAGCTCCCCCGGGGGTTTGAAGTACAATGAGCAGTTCTTC
cdr3_aa: CASSPGGLKYNEQFF

j_call: TRBJ2-7
d_call: TRBD2
clone_size: -
v_call: TRBV6-1
cdr3_nt: TGTGCCAGCAGACTGGCGGGAGGGCCCTCTTACGAGCAGTACTTC
cdr3_aa: CASRLAGGPSYEQYF

j_call: TRBJ1-2
d_call: -
clone_size: -
v_call: TRBV29-1
cdr3_nt: TGCAGCGCCGCACACAGGGAAGTAGGCTACACCTTC
cdr3_aa: CSAAHREVGYTF

j_call: TRBJ2-4
d_call: -
clone_size: -
v_call: TRBV21-1
cdr3_nt: TGTGCCAGCAGCAAAGTACCCGTTACTAGCGGGGGAATATTAGACTTC
cdr3_aa: CASSKVPVTSGGILDF

j_call: TRBJ2-7
d_call: -
clone_size: -
v_call: TRBV2
cdr3_nt: TGTGCCAGCAGTGACAGGGTGCAGAGCGAGCAGTACTTC
cdr3_aa: CASSDRVQSEQYF

j_call: TRBJ1-2
d_call: TRBD1
clone_size: -
v_call: TRBV28
cdr3_nt: TGTGCCAGCAGTGTACAGGGGGCGCGAGGCTACACCTTC
cdr3_aa: CASSVQGARGYTF

j_call: TRBJ2-3
d_call: TRBD2
clone_size: -
v_call: TRBV19
cdr3_nt: TGTGCCAGTAGTATAGATCGAGCGGGAGCTGGCACAGATACGCAGTATTTT
cdr3_aa: CASSIDRAGAGTDTQYF

j_call: TRBJ1-2
d_call: -
clone_size: -
v_call: TRBV28
cdr3_nt: TGTGCCAGCAGTTCGGGGCGGGGGATCTATGGCTACACCTTC
cdr3_aa: CASSSGRGIYGYTF

j_call: TRBJ2-5
d_call: TRBD1
clone_size: -
v_call: TRBV29-1
cdr3_nt: TGCAGCGTTGAAGGGGGACAGGGCCTGCAAGAGACCCAGTACTTC
cdr3_aa: CSVEGGQGLQETQYF

j_call: TRBJ2-7
d_call: -
clone_size: -
v_call: TRBV9
cdr3_nt: TGTGCCAGCAGCCCAACAGAGCAGGGGTCCTACGAGCAGTACTTC
cdr3_aa: CASSPTEQGSYEQYF

j_call: TRBJ2-3
d_call: TRBD2
clone_size: few
v_call: TRBV5-1
cdr3_nt: TGCGCCAGCAGTCTAGCGGACAGCACAGATACGCAGTATTTT
cdr3_aa: CASSLADSTDTQYF

j_call: TRBJ2-5
d_call: TRBD1
clone_size: -
v_call: TRBV19
cdr3_nt: TGTGCCAGTAGTATATCCCGGGACAGGTTCCAGTACTTC
cdr3_aa: CASSISRDRFQYF

j_call: TRBJ2-7
d_call: TRBD2
clone_size: once
v_call: TRBV28
cdr3_nt: TGTGCCAGCAGTTTAAACGGGGGAGGGCCATCATCCGAGCAGTACTTC
cdr3_aa: CASSLNGGGPSSEQYF

j_call: TRBJ2-7
d_call: -
clone_size: -
v_call: TRBV28
cdr3_nt: TGTGCCAGCAGTTTACCTCAGCGGGCCTCCTACGAGCAGTACTTC
cdr3_aa: CASSLPQRASYEQYF

j_call: TRBJ1-4
d_call: TRBD1
clone_size: few
v_call: TRBV15
cdr3_nt: TGTGCCACCAGCAGGGGACAGGGGGGTAATGAAAAACTGTTTTTT
cdr3_aa: CATSRGQGGNEKLFF

j_call: TRBJ2-1
d_call: -
clone_size: -
v_call: TRBV5-4
cdr3_nt: TGTGCCAGCAGCTTCATGAGTAATGAGCAGTTCTTC
cdr3_aa: CASSFMSNEQFF

j_call: TRBJ2-3
d_call: -
clone_size: -
v_call: TRBV18
cdr3_nt: TGTGCCAGCTCACCACGGCTTGTCAGGGGTGGAGCAGATACGCAGTATTTT
cdr3_aa: CASSPRLVRGGADTQYF

j_call: TRBJ2-2
d_call: TRBD1
clone_size: -
v_call: TRBV7-6
cdr3_nt: TGTGCCAGCAGCTTAGTTGGGACAGGGTACACCGGGGAGCTGTTTTTT
cdr3_aa: CASSLVGTGYTGELFF

j_call: TRBJ2-7
d_call: -
clone_size: -
v_call: TRBV5-1
cdr3_nt: TGCGCCAGCAGCCACGCGGTTGAGGGCGAGCAGTACTTC
cdr3_aa: CASSHAVEGEQYF

j_call: TRBJ2-1
d_call: TRBD2
clone_size: -
v_call: TRBV28
cdr3_nt: TGTGCCAGCAGTCGAACGGGGGGGCGGTTCTTC
cdr3_aa: CASSRTGGRFF

j_call: TRBJ2-5
d_call: -
clone_size: -
v_call: TRBV11-2
cdr3_nt: TGTGCCAGCAGCCCAAATATGGCGGAAGAGACCCAGTACTTC
cdr3_aa: CASSPNMAEETQYF

j_call: TRBJ2-7
d_call: -
clone_size: -
v_call: TRBV30
cdr3_nt: TGTGCCTGGAGACATTCATGGGCCCTTTCTCCCTACGAGCAGTACTTC
cdr3_aa: CAWRHSWALSPYEQYF

j_call: TRBJ2-3
d_call: -
clone_size: few
v_call: TRBV27
cdr3_nt: TGTGCCACCGGCCGGAGGGCAGCAGATACGCAGTATTTT
cdr3_aa: CATGRRAADTQYF

j_call: TRBJ2-3
d_call: TRBD2
clone_size: few
v_call: TRBV30
cdr3_nt: TGTGCCTGGAGCCTAGCGGGGGTGCAGTATTTT
cdr3_aa: CAWSLAGVQYF

j_call: TRBJ2-3
d_call: -
clone_size: few
v_call: TRBV19
cdr3_nt: TGTGCCAGTAGGTCCCTGGAGGGCCAAAGGGGGCATACGCAGTATTTT
cdr3_aa: CASRSLEGQRGHTQYF